This TCR beta chain comes out of a study of blood T cells in healthy people across ages (dated by TCRdb to about 2015). With regard to the full study: In model experiments, template switching captured about one uniquely barcoded TCR beta cDNA molecule for every two T cells. The study measured age-related changes in TCR beta repertoire diversity using deep sequencing normalized with unique cDNA molecular identifiers. The donors were split into four age groups: young (average about 16 years), middle-aged (about 40), aged (roughly 68) and long-lived (82). To avoid experimental bias, donors of different ages were spread randomly across the sequencing lanes. The study analyzed two additional independent replicas of 1 million unique cDNA reads from the same blood draw for two donors, one aged 18 to 29 and one aged 80 or older. General study outcomes and caveats: Observed TCR beta diversity correlated strongly with the percentage of naive T cells measured by flow cytometry. Total diversity estimates from one million sequenced T cells were considered lower bounds and underestimates. Observed TCR beta diversity per million T cells fell roughly linearly with age, and a significant reduction was already apparent by age about 36. The CMV infection status of donors was not known, potentially confounding age-related changes in expanded clonotypes. Compared with the aged group, the long-lived group had more naive CD4+ T cells, fewer expanded clones and increased TCR diversity, suggesting age selection. Bulk unsorted PBMC profiling prevented conclusive comparison of naive and antigen-experienced compartments.

Systemically healthy Caucasian individuals from Russia, over 30 in total and aged about 6 to 90 years, were included as donors. Each donor gave about 10 milliliters of peripheral blood, drawn into EDTA-treated Vacutainer tubes. Ficoll-Paque density-gradient centrifugation was used to isolate PBMCs, with at least 7 million obtained per sample. Total RNA was extracted from PBMCs with Trizol reagent, with at least 6 micrograms obtained per sample. The percentages of naive CD45RAhigh/CD27high T cells were determined by flow cytometry on a PBMC aliquot from every donor. On this clonotype itself: The antigen it binds to is not known. Sequence at one end of the junction differs from germline and may be a read error.

The germline V gene supplies CDR1 MGHDK and CDR2 SYGVNS. There are 12 amino acids in the CDR3, from cysteine to phenylalanine inclusive. This entry keeps only the CDR3 DNA: 36 bases, framed from base 1. The library was prepared using 5' RACE. TCRdb shows the sequencer as Illumina HiSeq 2500. A second PCR of about 7 to 12 cycles was run with a J-beta primer mix and a sample-barcoded 5' primer. Each TCR beta cDNA molecule received a unique molecular identifier from a template-switch 5' adaptor carrying 12 random nucleotides. At least 2.5 million CDR3-containing paired-end reads were obtained from each sample. First-strand cDNA synthesis was performed from all RNA using the Mint cDNA synthesis kit, with priming by a TRBC-specific oligonucleotide. Following uracil-DNA glycosylase treatment, a first 18-cycle PCR with universal primers M1SS and BC2_uni_R was performed on all cDNA. The original pipeline was this. For normalization, 1 million high-quality reads were randomly selected from each sample, with every read carrying a distinct molecular identifier. Instead of being binned into consensus sequences, reads that shared molecular identifiers were thrown out. CDR3 identification, clonotype clustering and error correction used MiTCR with a Q25 quality threshold and the strictest error-elimination algorithm. A nonparametric unseen species model with Euler transformation was used to estimate lower-bound total TCR beta diversity. TCRdb's own reprocessing of the public reads used fastp at Q25 and MiXCR and kept productive beta chains. Rows matching on CDR3 protein sequence are summarized as one entry with the most common DNA and genes. The V and J calls reflect TCRdb's pipeline rather than the authors' work. The sample data list around 1.5 million distinct CDR3 sequences, and 45% to 70% of these were observed just once. The ten largest clones add up to over 5.5% of the sample.

Sequencing was performed on blood. The receptor comes from a man younger than 35 in good health. The chain is made from TRBV25-1 and TRBJ2-5; the D gene cannot be named for sure. The DNA sequence reads TGTGCCAGCAGTGTAGACCACGAGACCCAGTACTTC. Its protein product is CASSVDHETQYF.